These T cell receptor beta chains were read from a single sample in a study of OX40 agonist ivuxolimab in advanced cancers. Sequencing used immunoSEQ multiplex PCR; TCRdb keeps in-frame clones, though not all of them. This table has about 18,000 clones, over 75% appearing once. The sample in question was CD4+ or CD8+ T cells sorted from blood, obtained in a trial of the OX40 agonist ivuxolimab. These receptors were collected from an adult with an advanced solid tumor such as melanoma, head and neck, liver or kidney cancer. The CDR3 runs from the conserved cysteine through the conserved F or W. The D gene is left open where the match is weak. Clone size, where shown, is once, few, many, or a class for clones that have expanded.

D gene: NA; J gene: TRBJ2-1; V gene: TRBV7-8; clone size: NA; CDR3 DNA: TGTGCCAGCAGCCCCGCGGCAGAGCAGTTCTTC; CDR3 protein: CASSPAAEQFF
D gene: TRBD1; J gene: TRBJ2-7; V gene: TRBV6-5; clone size: NA; CDR3 DNA: TGTGCCAGCAGTACAGGGGGCGGCTACGAGCAGTACTTC; CDR3 protein: CASSTGGGYEQYF
D gene: NA; J gene: TRBJ1-6; V gene: TRBV9; clone size: NA; CDR3 DNA: TGTGCCAGCAGCGTAGACGGATCCAATTCACCCCTCCACTTT; CDR3 protein: CASSVDGSNSPLHF
D gene: TRBD1; J gene: TRBJ1-6; V gene: TRBV6-1; clone size: few; CDR3 DNA: TGTGCCAGCAGCGACAGGGATGCTTCACCCCTCCACTTT; CDR3 protein: CASSDRDASPLHF
D gene: NA; J gene: TRBJ2-3; V gene: TRBV7-9; clone size: NA; CDR3 DNA: TGTGCCAGCAGCTTAGCGGCGGGGTACTCTAGCACAGATACGCAGTATTTT; CDR3 protein: CASSLAAGYSSTDTQYF
D gene: TRBD2; J gene: TRBJ2-5; V gene: TRBV10-2; clone size: once; CDR3 DNA: TGCGCCAGCAGAAGTAGACCTACTAGCGGGAGCCCCTTGGAGACCCAGTACTTC; CDR3 protein: CASRSRPTSGSPLETQYF
D gene: TRBD2; J gene: TRBJ2-7; V gene: TRBV15; clone size: NA; CDR3 DNA: TGTGCCACCAGCAGTGAAGCGGGGGACTACGAGCAGTACTTC; CDR3 protein: CATSSEAGDYEQYF
D gene: NA; J gene: TRBJ1-1; V gene: TRBV7-9; clone size: NA; CDR3 DNA: TGTGCCAGCAGCAACGTTAATTTCCCCCCTGACTTT; CDR3 protein: CASSNVNFPPDF
D gene: NA; J gene: TRBJ1-1; V gene: TRBV4-1; clone size: NA; CDR3 DNA: TGCGCCAGCAGCTCTCTTTCCGGAAGTTCGAGCGCTTTCTTT; CDR3 protein: CASSSLSGSSSAFF
D gene: NA; J gene: TRBJ2-7; V gene: TRBV19; clone size: NA; CDR3 DNA: TGTGCCAGTAGTCCGGGCCTCTTGTCTCTCGAGCAGTACTTC; CDR3 protein: CASSPGLLSLEQYF
D gene: NA; J gene: TRBJ2-2; V gene: TRBV7-9; clone size: NA; CDR3 DNA: TGTGCCAGCAGCTGGGACACCAACACCGGGGAGCTGTTTTTT; CDR3 protein: CASSWDTNTGELFF
D gene: TRBD1; J gene: TRBJ2-2; V gene: TRBV4-1; clone size: NA; CDR3 DNA: TGCGCCAGCAGCCAACTGGGACAGAGTACAACCGGGGAGCTGTTTTTT; CDR3 protein: CASSQLGQSTTGELFF
D gene: NA; J gene: TRBJ2-1; V gene: TRBV5-1; clone size: NA; CDR3 DNA: TGCGCCAGCCGACCAGCGGCTAGCTCCTACAATGAGCAGTTCTTC; CDR3 protein: CASRPAASSYNEQFF
D gene: NA; J gene: TRBJ2-7; V gene: TRBV10-3; clone size: few; CDR3 DNA: TGTGCCATCAGTGAAGCCCAGGGCACCTACGAGCAGTACTTC; CDR3 protein: CAISEAQGTYEQYF
D gene: NA; J gene: TRBJ2-7; V gene: TRBV30; clone size: NA; CDR3 DNA: TGTGCCTGGAGTGTGGCAGGGGCTGACGAGCAGTACTTC; CDR3 protein: CAWSVAGADEQYF
D gene: TRBD2; J gene: TRBJ2-3; V gene: TRBV7-2; clone size: medium-sized; CDR3 DNA: TGTGCCAGCAGCTCTAGCGGGGGGGCGGGAGATACGCAGTATTTT; CDR3 protein: CASSSSGGAGDTQYF
D gene: NA; J gene: TRBJ1-2; V gene: TRBV7-9; clone size: NA; CDR3 DNA: TGTGCCAGCAGCTTAGGACGGCAAATGGCTACTGGTTATGGCTACACCTTC; CDR3 protein: CASSLGRQMATGYGYTF
D gene: NA; J gene: TRBJ2-3; V gene: TRBV11-2; clone size: NA; CDR3 DNA: TGTGCCAGCAGCTTAGGTAACACAGATACGCAGTATTTT; CDR3 protein: CASSLGNTDTQYF
D gene: NA; J gene: TRBJ1-2; V gene: TRBV5-1; clone size: NA; CDR3 DNA: TGCGCCAGCAGCTTAGATACAGGGAACTATGGCTACACCTTC; CDR3 protein: CASSLDTGNYGYTF
D gene: NA; J gene: TRBJ2-3; V gene: TRBV9; clone size: NA; CDR3 DNA: TGTGCCAGCATCCCTTACTCGGGCTCCTTAGGAGATACGCAGTATTTT; CDR3 protein: CASIPYSGSLGDTQYF